These T cell receptor beta chains were read from a single sample in a study of PD-1 blockade in classical Hodgkin lymphoma. This table comes from immunoSEQ multiplex PCR, and its TCRdb copy is limited to in-frame clones, with some not included. The repertoire includes some 64,000 clones, around 88% of them detected once, and around 13% sits in the top ten. Sequenced material: peripheral blood mononuclear cells (PBMCs), taken at baseline. Receptors were obtained from a human donor with classical Hodgkin lymphoma. Each CDR3 is given with its conserved first and last residue. A D gene is named only where the DNA matches it firmly. Size tells how often a clone was seen (once, few, many) or the class of an expanded clone, and some rows leave it out.

>-|15|TRBV29-1|TRBJ2-1|-
TGCAGCGTTTTGGGGTCGGGGGGCGATGACAATGAGCAGTTCTTC
CSVLGSGGDDNEQFF
>-|13|TRBV6-6|TRBJ1-2|-
TGTGCCAGCAGGCCACAGGGAAACTATGGCTACACCTTC
CASRPQGNYGYTF
>TRBD1|14|TRBV7-9|TRBJ1-2|-
TGTGCCAGCAGCTGGGGACAGGGGCTCTATGGCTACACCTTC
CASSWGQGLYGYTF
>TRBD2|15|TRBV7-9|TRBJ2-5|-
TGTGCCAGCAGCTTTTCTAGCGGGGTTGGAGAGACCCAGTACTTC
CASSFSSGVGETQYF
>-|13|TRBV12-5|TRBJ1-1|-
TGTGCTAGTGGTTTGGAGGGAGGCACTGAAGCTTTCTTT
CASGLEGGTEAFF
>-|15|TRBV30|TRBJ1-5|-
TGTGCCTGGAGTGCTACAGGTGAAGGCAATCAGCCCCAGCATTTT
CAWSATGEGNQPQHF
>-|15|TRBV6-5|TRBJ2-1|-
TGTGCCAGCAGCGACTCGGCTTGGGGGAGGAATGAGCAGTTCTTC
CASSDSAWGRNEQFF
>TRBD1|15|TRBV6-6|TRBJ1-6|few
TGTGCCAGCACCAGAACAGGGGGCGCCTCGTCACCCCTCCACTTT
CASTRTGGASSPLHF
>-|13|TRBV19|TRBJ1-1|-
TGTGCCAGTAGGTGGGGGGGGACCACTGAAGCTTTCTTT
CASRWGGTTEAFF
>TRBD2|16|TRBV4-2|TRBJ2-2|once
TGTGCCAGCAGCCAAGAAGGCACTAGCGACACCGGGGAGCTGTTTTTT
CASSQEGTSDTGELFF
>-|14|TRBV27|TRBJ1-1|-
TGTGCCAGCAGTTTGCCGGGTCTGAACACTGAAGCTTTCTTT
CASSLPGLNTEAFF
>TRBD1|16|TRBV5-1|TRBJ1-2|medium-sized
TGCGCCAGCAGCTCAGGGGGCAACAGCATAAACTATGGCTACACCTTC
CASSSGGNSINYGYTF
>-|16|TRBV7-9|TRBJ2-7|-
TGTGCCAGCAGCTTAGGACTAACGGGCGTCTCCTACGAGCAGTACTTC
CASSLGLTGVSYEQYF
>-|16|TRBV30|TRBJ2-1|once
TGTGCCTGGAGTGTACTAAGACATAGCTCCTACAATGAGCAGTTCTTC
CAWSVLRHSSYNEQFF
>TRBD1|17|TRBV30|TRBJ2-7|-
TGTGCCTGGAGTAACCCTCTCAGGGGGCCCTATCCTTACGAGCAGTACTTC
CAWSNPLRGPYPYEQYF
>-|16|TRBV11-2|TRBJ1-1|-
TGTGCCAGCAGCTTAGGTCCGGGGGGACTGAACACTGAAGCTTTCTTT
CASSLGPGGLNTEAFF
>-|16|TRBV4-2|TRBJ1-1|-
TGTGCCAGCAGCTTCGGAAGGGGATATCTTAACACTGAAGCTTTCTTT
CASSFGRGYLNTEAFF
>-|11|TRBV28|TRBJ1-2|-
TGTGCCAGCAGTTTGGACTATGGCTACACCTTC
CASSLDYGYTF
>-|13|TRBV30|TRBJ2-5|-
TGTGCCTGGAGTACGACGACCCGGGGGACCCAGTACTTC
CAWSTTTRGTQYF
>-|12|TRBV28|TRBJ2-7|-
TGTGCCAGCAGCAACGCCCAGGGCGAGCAGTACTTC
CASSNAQGEQYF
>-|14|TRBV27|TRBJ2-5|-
TGTGCCAGCAGCCGCCTAGGTACACAAGAGACCCAGTACTTC
CASSRLGTQETQYF
>TRBD1|13|TRBV6-5|TRBJ1-6|-
TGTGCCAGCTTCAGGGACAGGGGTTCACCCCTCCACTTT
CASFRDRGSPLHF
>-|12|TRBV11-2|TRBJ2-2|once
TGTGCCAGCAGCTCACACACTTCGGAGCTGTTTTTT
CASSSHTSELFF
>-|15|TRBV25-1|TRBJ1-5|-
TGTGCCAGCAGTGACCAGGGAGCTCCAAATCAGCCCCAGCATTTT
CASSDQGAPNQPQHF
>TRBD2|16|TRBV7-2|TRBJ2-3|-
TGTGCCAGCAGCCTGCTAGCGGGCGACGGCACAGATACGCAGTATTTT
CASSLLAGDGTDTQYF
>-|16|TRBV6-5|TRBJ1-3|-
TGTGCCAGCAGTTCGCCGGGGGTTGTAGATGGAAACACCATATATTTT
CASSSPGVVDGNTIYF
>TRBD2|15|TRBV2|TRBJ2-5|-
TGTGCCAGCAGTGAAGGTAGCGGGGGACAAGAGACCCAGTACTTC
CASSEGSGGQETQYF
>-|14|TRBV7-8|TRBJ1-1|-
TGTGCCAGCAGCTTAATGGGGGCGGGCACTGAAGCTTTCTTT
CASSLMGAGTEAFF